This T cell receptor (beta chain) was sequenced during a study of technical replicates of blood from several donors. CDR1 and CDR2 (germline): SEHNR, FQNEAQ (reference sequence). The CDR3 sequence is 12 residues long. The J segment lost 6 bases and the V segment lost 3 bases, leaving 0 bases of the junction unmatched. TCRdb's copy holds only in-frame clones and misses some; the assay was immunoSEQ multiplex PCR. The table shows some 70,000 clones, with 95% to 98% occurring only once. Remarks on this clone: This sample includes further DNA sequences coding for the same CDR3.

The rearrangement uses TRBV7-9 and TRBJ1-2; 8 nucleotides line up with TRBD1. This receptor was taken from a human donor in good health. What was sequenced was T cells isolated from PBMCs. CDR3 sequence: CASSLTGDGYTF. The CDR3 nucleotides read TGTGCCAGCAGCTTGACAGGGGATGGCTACACCTTC. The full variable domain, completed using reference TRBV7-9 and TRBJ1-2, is DTGVSQNPRHKITKRGQNVTFRCDPISEHNRLYWYRQTLGQGPEFLTYFQNEAQLEKSRLLSDRFSAERPKGSFSTLEIQRTEQGDSAMYLCASSLTGDGYTFGSGTRLTVV.